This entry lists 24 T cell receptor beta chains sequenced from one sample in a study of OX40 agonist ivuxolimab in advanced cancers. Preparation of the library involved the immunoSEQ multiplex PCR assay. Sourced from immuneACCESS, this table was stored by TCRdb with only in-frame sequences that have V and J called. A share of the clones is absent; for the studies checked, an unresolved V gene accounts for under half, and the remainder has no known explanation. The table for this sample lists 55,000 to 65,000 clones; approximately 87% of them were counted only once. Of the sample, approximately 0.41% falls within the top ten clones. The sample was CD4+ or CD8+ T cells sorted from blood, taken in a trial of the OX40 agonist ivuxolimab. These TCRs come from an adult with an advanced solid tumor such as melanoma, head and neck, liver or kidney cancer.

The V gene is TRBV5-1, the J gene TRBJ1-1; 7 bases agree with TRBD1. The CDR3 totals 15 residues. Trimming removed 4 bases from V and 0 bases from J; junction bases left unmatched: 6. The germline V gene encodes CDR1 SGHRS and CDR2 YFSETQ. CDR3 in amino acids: CASSPGQLLNTEAFF. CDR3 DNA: TGCGCCAGCAGCCCGGGACAGCTACTGAACACTGAAGCTTTCTTT.

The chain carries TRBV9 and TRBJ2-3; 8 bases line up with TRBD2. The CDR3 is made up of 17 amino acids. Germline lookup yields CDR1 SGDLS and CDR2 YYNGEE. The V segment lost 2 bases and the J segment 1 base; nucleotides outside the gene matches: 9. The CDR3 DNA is TGTGCCAGCAGCGTTCCAACCGGGACTAGAGGCACAGATACGCAGTATTTT. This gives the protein CASSVPTGTRGTDTQYF. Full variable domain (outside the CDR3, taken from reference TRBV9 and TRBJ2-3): DSGVTQTPKHLITATGQRVTLRCSPRSGDLSVYWYQQSLDQGLQFLIQYYNGEERAKGNILERFSAQQFPDLHSELNLSSLELGDSALYFCASSVPTGTRGTDTQYFGPGTRLTVL.

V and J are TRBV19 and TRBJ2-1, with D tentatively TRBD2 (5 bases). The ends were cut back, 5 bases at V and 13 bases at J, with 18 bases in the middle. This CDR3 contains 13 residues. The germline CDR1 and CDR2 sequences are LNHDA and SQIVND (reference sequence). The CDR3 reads CASSPVGGGRQFF. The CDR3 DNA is TGTGCCAGTAGTCCCGTAGGCGGCGGGCGACAGTTCTTC. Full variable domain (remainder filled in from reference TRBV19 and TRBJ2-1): DGGITQSPKYLFRKEGQNVTLSCEQNLNHDAMYWYRQDPGQGLRLIYYSQIVNDFQKGDIAEGYSVSREKKESFPLTVTSAQKNPTAFYLCASSPVGGGRQFFGPGTRLTVL.

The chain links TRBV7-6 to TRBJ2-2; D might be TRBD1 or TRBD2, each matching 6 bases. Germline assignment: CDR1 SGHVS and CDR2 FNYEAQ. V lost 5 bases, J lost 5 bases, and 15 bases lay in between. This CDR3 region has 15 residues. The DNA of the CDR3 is TGTGCCAGCAGCCCTTACGGGGGCCGGACCGGGGAGCTGTTTTTT. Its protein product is CASSPYGGRTGELFF.

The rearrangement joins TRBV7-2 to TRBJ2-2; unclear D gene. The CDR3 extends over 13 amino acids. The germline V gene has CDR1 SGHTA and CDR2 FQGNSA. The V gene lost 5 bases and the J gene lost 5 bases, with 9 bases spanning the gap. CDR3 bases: TGTGCCAGCAGCCGACAACTAACCGGGGAGCTGTTTTTT. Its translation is CASSRQLTGELFF.

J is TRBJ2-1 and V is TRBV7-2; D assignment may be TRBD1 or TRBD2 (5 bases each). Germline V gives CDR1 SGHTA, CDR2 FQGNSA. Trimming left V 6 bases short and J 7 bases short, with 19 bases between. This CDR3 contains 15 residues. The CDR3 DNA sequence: TGTGCCAGCAGTCCCGTGAGGGGAAGGGGAAATGAGCAGTTCTTC. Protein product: CASSPVRGRGNEQFF. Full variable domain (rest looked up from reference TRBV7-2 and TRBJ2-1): GAGVSQSPSNKVTEKGKDVELRCDPISGHTALYWYRQSLGQGLEFLIYFQGNSAPDKSGLPSDRFSAERTGGSVSTLTIQRTQQEDSAVYLCASSPVRGRGNEQFFGPGTRLTVL.

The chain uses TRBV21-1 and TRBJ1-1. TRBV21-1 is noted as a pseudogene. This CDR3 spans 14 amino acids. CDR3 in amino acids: CASRAPTSNTEAFF. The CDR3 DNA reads TGTGCCAGCAGGGCACCGACCTCGAACACTGAAGCTTTCTTT.

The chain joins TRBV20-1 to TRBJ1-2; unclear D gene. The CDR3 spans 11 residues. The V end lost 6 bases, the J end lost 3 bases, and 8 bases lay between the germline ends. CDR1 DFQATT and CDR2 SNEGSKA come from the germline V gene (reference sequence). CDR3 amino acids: CSAPIHYGYTF. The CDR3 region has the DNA TGCAGTGCCCCGATACACTATGGCTACACCTTC.

The CDR3 is CAIRELAGVGELFF. For the CDR3, the DNA is TGTGCCATCAGGGAACTAGCGGGAGTGGGGGAGCTGTTTTTT. The rearrangement uses TRBV10-3 and TRBJ2-2, with 11 bases identical to TRBD2. Germline V gives CDR1 ENHRY, CDR2 SYGVKD. V was pared by 6 bases and J by 8 bases, with 5 bases of the junction left unmatched. There are 14 residues in the CDR3.

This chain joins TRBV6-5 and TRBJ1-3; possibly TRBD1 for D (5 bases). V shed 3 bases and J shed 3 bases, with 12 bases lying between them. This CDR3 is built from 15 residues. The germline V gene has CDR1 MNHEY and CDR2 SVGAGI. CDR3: CASSYGTGSGNTIYF. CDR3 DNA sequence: TGTGCCAGCAGTTATGGGACGGGGAGTGGAAACACCATATATTTT.

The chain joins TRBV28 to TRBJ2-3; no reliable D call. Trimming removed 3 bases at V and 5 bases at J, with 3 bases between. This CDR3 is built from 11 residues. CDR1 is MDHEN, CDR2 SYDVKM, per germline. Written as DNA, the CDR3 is TGTGCCAGCAGTTTGATAGATACGCAGTATTTT. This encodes CASSLIDTQYF.

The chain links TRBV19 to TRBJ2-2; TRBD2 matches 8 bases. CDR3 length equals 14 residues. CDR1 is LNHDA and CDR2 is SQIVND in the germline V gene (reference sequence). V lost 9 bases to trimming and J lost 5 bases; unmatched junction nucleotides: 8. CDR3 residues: CASRSKRETGELFF. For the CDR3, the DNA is TGTGCCAGCCGGAGCAAGCGGGAGACCGGGGAGCTGTTTTTT.

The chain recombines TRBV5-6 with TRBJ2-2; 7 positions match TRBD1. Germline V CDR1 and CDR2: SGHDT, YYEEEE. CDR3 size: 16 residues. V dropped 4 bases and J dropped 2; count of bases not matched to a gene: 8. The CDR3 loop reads CASSRPGTVNTGELFF. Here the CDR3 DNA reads TGTGCCAGCAGCAGACCCGGGACAGTAAACACCGGGGAGCTGTTTTTT.

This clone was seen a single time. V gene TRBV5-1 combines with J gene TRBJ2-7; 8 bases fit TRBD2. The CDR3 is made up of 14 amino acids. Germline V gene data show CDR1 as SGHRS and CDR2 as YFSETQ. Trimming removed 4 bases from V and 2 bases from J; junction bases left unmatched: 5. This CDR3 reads CASSPTGRAYEQYF. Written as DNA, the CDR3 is TGCGCCAGCAGCCCGACCGGGAGGGCCTACGAGCAGTACTTC.

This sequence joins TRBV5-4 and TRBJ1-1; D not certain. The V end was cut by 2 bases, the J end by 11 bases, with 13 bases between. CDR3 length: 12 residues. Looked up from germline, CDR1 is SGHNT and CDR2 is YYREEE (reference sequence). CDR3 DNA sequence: TGTGCCAGCAGCTTTTTTTCCGCCCGGGCTTTCTTT. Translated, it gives CASSFFSARAFF.

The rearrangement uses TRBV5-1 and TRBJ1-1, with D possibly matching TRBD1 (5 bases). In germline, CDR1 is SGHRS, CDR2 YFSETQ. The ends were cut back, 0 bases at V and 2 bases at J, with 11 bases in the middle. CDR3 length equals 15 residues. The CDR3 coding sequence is TGCGCCAGCAGCTTGGCCGGGACTCATAACACTGAAGCTTTCTTT. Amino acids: CASSLAGTHNTEAFF.

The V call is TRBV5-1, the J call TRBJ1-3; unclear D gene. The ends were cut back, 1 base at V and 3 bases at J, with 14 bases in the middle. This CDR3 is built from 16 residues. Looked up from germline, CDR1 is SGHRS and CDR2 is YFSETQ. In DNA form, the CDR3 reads TGCGCCAGCAGCTTGATCCCGGACGAACATGGAAACACCATATATTTT. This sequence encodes CASSLIPDEHGNTIYF.

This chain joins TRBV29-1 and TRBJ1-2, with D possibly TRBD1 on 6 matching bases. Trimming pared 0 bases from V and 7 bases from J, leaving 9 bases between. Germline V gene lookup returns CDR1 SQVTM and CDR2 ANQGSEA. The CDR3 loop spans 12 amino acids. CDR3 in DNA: TGCAGCGTTGAAGAAGGGGGGGGTGGCTACACCTTC. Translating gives CSVEEGGGGYTF.

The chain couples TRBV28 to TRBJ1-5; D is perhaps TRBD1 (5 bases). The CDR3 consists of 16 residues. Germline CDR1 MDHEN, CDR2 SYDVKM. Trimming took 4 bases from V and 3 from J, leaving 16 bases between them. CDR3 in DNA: TGTGCCAGCAGTTACACCTCGGGCAGGGACAATCAGCCCCAGCATTTT. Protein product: CASSYTSGRDNQPQHF.

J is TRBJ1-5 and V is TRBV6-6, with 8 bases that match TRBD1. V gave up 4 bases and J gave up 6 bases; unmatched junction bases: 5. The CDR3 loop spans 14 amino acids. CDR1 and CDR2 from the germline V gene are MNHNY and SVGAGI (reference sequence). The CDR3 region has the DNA TGTGCCAGCAGTTCGCAACAGGGGGGTCAGCCCCAGCATTTT. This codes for CASSSQQGGQPQHF.

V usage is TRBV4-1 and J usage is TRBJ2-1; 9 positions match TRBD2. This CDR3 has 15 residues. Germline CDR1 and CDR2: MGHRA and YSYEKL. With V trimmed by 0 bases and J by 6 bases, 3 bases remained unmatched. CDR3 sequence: CASSQDGLARNEQFF. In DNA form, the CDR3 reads TGCGCCAGCAGCCAAGACGGACTAGCGCGCAATGAGCAGTTCTTC.

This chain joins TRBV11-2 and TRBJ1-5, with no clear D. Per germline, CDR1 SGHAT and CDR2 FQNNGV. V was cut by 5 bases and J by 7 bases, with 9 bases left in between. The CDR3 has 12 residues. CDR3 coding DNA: TGTGCCAGCAGCCCAGCGGGGCAGCCCCAGCATTTT. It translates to CASSPAGQPQHF.

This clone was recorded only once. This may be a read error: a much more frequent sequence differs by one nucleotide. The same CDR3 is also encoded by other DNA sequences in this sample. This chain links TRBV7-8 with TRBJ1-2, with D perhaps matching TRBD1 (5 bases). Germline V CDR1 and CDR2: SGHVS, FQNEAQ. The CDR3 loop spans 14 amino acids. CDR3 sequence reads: CASSLGEMGYGYTF. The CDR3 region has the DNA TGCGCCAGCAGCTTAGGGGAAATGGGCTATGGCTACACCTTC.

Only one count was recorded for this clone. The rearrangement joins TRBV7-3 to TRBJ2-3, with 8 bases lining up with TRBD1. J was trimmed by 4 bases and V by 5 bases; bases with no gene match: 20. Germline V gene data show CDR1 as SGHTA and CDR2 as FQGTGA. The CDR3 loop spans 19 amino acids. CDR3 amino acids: CASSPIHVQGAGSADTQYF. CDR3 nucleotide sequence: TGTGCCAGCAGCCCGATTCATGTGCAGGGGGCAGGGAGCGCAGATACGCAGTATTTT.